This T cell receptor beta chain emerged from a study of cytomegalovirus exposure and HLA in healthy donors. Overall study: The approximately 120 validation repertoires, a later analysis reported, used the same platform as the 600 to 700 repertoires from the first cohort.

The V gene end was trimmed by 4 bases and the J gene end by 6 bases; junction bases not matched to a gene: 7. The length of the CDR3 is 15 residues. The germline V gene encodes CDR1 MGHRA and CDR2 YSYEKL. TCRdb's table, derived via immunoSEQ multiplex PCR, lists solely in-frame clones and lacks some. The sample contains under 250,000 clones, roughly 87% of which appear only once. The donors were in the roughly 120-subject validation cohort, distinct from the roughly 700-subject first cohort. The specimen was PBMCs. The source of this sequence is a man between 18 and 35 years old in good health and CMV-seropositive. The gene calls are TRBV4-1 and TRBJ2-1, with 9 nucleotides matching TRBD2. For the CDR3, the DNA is TGCGCCAGCAGCCCTTTGCGGGAGGGGGGCAATGAGCAGTTCTTC. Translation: CASSPLREGGNEQFF.